This T cell receptor (beta chain) was found in a study of persistence of HIV-infected CD4 T cells. Trimming took off 2 bases at V and 8 bases at J, with 12 bases between the two ends. This CDR3 has 13 amino acids. In germline, CDR1 is MNHEY, CDR2 SMNVEV (reference sequence). This clone was detected only once. What it binds is unknown. The immunoSEQ assay was version 4, run in survey mode. Profiled with immunoSEQ multiplex PCR; TCRdb holds only in-frame clones, not every one. Of about 64,000 clones listed, about 81% are singletons. Overlapping HIV-1 Gag 15-mer peptides at 0.95 to 1 ug per peptide per mL were used. CD40L/CD69 double-negative CD45RO-high memory CD4+ T cells were collected. CD8-depleted PBMCs were stimulated approximately 20 hours with anti-CD28/CD49d costimulation, CD40-blocking antibody and enfuvirtide.

Here the sequenced sample was CD4+ T cells sorted from PBMCs after roughly 18-hour stimulation, taken from a patient who received antiretroviral therapy. The TCR was taken from an adult man with HIV who was CMV-seropositive. J is TRBJ1-2 and V is TRBV27; D is undetermined. In DNA form, the CDR3 reads TGTGCCAGCAGTTTAGAGCCTGGTGGGGGCTACACCTTC. As protein: CASSLEPGGGYTF.